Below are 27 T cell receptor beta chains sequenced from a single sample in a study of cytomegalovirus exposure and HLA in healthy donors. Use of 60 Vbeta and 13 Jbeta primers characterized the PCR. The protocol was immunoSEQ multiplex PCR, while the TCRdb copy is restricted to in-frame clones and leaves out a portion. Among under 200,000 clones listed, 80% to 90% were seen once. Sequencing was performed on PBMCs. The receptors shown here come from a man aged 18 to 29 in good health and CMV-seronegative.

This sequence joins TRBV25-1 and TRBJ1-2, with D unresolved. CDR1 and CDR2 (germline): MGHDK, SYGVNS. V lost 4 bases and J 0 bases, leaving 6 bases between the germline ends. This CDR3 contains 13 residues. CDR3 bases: TGTGCCAGCAGTGGTACAGCTAACTATGGCTACACCTTC. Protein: CASSGTANYGYTF.

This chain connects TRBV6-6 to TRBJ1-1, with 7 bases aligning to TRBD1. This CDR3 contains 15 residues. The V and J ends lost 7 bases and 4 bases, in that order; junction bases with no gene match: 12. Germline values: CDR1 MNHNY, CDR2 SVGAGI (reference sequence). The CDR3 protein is CASTQTGTAGTEAFF. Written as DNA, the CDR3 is TGTGCCAGCACTCAAACCGGGACAGCGGGCACTGAAGCTTTCTTT.

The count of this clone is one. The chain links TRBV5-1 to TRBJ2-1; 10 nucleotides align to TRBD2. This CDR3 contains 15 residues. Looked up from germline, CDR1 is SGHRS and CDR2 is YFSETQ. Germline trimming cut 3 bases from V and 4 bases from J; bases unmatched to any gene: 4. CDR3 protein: CASSWTSGQYNEQFF. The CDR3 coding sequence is TGCGCCAGCAGCTGGACTAGCGGCCAATACAATGAGCAGTTCTTC.

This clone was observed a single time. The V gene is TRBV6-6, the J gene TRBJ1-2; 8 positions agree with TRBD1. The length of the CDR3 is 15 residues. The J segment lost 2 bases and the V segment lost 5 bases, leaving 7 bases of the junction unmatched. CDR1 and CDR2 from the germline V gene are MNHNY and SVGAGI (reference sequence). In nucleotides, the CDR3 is TGTGCCAGCAGTCAGTACCAGGGGGCAAACTATGGCTACACCTTC. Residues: CASSQYQGANYGYTF.

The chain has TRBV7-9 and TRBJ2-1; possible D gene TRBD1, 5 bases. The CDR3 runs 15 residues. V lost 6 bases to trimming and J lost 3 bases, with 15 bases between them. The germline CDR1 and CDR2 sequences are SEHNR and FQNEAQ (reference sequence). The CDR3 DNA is TGTGCCAGCAGTCAGGGCCCTACCCTCTACAATGAGCAGTTCTTC. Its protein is CASSQGPTLYNEQFF.

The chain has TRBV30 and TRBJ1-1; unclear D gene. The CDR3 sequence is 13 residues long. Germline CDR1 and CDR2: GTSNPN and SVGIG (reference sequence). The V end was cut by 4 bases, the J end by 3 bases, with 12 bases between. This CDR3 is CAWTRAQDTEAFF. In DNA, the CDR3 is TGTGCCTGGACGAGGGCCCAGGACACTGAAGCTTTCTTT.

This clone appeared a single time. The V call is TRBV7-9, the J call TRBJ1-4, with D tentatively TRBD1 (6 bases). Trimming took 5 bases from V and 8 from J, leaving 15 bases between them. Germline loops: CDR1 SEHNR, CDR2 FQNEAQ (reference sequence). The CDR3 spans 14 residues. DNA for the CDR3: TGTGCCAGCAGCATACAGGGCGTAGGCGAAAAACTGTTTTTT. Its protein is CASSIQGVGEKLFF.

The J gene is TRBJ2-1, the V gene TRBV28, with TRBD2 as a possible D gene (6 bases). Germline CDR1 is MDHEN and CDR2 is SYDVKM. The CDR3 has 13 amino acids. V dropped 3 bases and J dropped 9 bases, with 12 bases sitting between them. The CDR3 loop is CASSFGGSGEQFF. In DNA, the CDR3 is TGTGCCAGCAGTTTCGGGGGAAGCGGTGAGCAGTTCTTC.

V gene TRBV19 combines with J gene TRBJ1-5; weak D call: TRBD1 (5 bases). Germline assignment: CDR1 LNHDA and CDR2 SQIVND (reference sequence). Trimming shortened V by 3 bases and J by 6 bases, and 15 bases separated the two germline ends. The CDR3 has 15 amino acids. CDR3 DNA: TGTGCCAGTAGTATGGCGGGGCGCGCCTTTCAGCCCCAGCATTTT. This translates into CASSMAGRAFQPQHF.

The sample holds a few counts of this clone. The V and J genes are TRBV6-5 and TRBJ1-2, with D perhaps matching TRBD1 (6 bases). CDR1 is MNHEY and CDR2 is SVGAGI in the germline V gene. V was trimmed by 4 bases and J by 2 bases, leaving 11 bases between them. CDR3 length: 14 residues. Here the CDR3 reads CASSSNTGNYGYTF. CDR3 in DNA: TGTGCCAGCAGTTCCAATACAGGGAACTATGGCTACACCTTC.

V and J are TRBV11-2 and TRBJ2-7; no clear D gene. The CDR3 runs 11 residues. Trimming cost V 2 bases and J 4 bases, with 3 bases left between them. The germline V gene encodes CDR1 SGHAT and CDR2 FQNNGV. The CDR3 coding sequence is TGTGCCAGCAGCTTACAGTACGAGCAGTACTTC. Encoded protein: CASSLQYEQYF. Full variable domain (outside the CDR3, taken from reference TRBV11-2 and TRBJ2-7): EAGVAQSPRYKIIEKRQSVAFWCNPISGHATLYWYQQILGQGPKLLIQFQNNGVVDDSQLPKDRFSAERLKGVDSTLKIQPAKLEDSAVYLCASSLQYEQYFGPGTRLTVT.

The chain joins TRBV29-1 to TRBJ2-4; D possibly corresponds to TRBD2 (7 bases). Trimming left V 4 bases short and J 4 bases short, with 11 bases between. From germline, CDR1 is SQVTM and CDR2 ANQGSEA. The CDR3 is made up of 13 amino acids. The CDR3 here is CSVVGGGKNIQYF. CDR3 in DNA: TGCAGCGTTGTAGGGGGGGGTAAAAACATTCAGTACTTC.

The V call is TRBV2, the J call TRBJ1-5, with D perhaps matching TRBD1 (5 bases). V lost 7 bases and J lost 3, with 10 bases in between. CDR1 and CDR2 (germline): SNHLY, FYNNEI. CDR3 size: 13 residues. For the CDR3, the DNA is TGTGCCAGCAATAGACAGTCCAATCAGCCCCAGCATTTT. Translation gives CASNRQSNQPQHF.

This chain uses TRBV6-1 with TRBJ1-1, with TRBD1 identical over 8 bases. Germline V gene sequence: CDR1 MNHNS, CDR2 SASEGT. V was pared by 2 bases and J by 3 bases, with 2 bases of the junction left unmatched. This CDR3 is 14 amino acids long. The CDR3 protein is CASSEQGADTEAFF. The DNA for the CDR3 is TGTGCCAGCAGTGAACAGGGGGCGGACACTGAAGCTTTCTTT.

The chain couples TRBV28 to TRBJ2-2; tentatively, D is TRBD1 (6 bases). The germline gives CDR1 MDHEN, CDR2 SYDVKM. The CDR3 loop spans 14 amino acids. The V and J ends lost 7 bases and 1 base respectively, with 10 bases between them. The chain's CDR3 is CASTGTLNTGELFF. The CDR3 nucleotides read TGTGCCAGCACCGGGACATTGAACACCGGGGAGCTGTTTTTT.

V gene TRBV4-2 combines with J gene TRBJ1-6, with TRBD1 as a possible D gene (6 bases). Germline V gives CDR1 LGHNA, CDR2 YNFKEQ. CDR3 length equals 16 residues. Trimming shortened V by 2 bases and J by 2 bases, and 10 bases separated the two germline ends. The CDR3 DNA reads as TGTGCCAGCAGCCAAACCGGGACACCCTATAATTCACCCCTCCACTTT. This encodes CASSQTGTPYNSPLHF.

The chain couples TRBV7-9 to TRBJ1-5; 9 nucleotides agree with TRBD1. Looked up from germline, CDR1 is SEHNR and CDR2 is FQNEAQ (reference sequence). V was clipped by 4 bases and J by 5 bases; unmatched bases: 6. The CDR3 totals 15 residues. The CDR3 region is CASSSYRDRDQPQHF. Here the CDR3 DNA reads TGTGCCAGCAGCTCTTACCGGGACAGGGATCAGCCCCAGCATTTT.

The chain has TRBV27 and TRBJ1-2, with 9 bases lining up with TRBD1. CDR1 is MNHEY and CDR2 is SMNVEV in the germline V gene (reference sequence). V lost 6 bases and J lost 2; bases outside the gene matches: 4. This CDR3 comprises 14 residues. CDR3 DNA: TGTGCCAGCAGGCGGACAGGGGTGAACTATGGCTACACCTTC. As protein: CASRRTGVNYGYTF.

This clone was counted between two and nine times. In DNA, the CDR3 is TGTGCCAGCAGACCGACAGTGAACTATGGCTACACCTTC. Protein: CASRPTVNYGYTF. This chain connects TRBV27 to TRBJ1-2; D is perhaps TRBD1 (5 bases). The CDR3 has 13 amino acids. The V end lost 6 bases, the J end lost 2 bases, and 10 bases lay between the germline ends. Germline CDR1 MNHEY, CDR2 SMNVEV (reference sequence).

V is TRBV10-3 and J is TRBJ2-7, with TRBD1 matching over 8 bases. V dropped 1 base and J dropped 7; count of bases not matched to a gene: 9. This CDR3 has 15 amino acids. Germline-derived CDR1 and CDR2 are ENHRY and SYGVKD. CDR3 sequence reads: CAISEFQQGGSEQYF. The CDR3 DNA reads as TGTGCCATCAGTGAGTTTCAACAGGGGGGATCGGAGCAGTACTTC.

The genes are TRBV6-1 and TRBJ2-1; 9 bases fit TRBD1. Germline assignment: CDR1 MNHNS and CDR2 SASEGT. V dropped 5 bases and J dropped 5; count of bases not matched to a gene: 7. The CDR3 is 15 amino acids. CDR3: CASSTPGQGNNEQFF. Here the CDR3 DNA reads TGTGCCAGCAGTACCCCGGGACAGGGTAACAATGAGCAGTTCTTC.

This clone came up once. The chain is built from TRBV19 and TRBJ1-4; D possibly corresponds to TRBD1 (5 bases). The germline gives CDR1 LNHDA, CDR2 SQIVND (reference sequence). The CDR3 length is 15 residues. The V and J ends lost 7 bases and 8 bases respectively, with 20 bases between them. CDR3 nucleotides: TGTGCCAGTATCCACGCGGGGCGGCCGGGGGAAAAACTGTTTTTT. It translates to CASIHAGRPGEKLFF.

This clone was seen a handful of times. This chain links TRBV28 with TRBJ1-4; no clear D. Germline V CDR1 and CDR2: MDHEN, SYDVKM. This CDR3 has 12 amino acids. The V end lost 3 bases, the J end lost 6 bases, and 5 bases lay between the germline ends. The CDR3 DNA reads TGTGCCAGCAGTTTCCCCTATGAAAAACTGTTTTTT. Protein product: CASSFPYEKLFF.

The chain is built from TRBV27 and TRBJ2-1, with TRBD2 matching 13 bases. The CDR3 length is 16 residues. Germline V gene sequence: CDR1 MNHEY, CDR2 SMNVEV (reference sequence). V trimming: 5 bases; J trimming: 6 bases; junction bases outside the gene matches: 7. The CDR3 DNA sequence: TGTGCCAGCAGTCCCGGGACTAGCGGGGCCTTCAATGAGCAGTTCTTC. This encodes CASSPGTSGAFNEQFF.

CDR3: CASSPRQPATNEKLFF. Written as DNA, the CDR3 is TGTGCCAGCTCACCACGACAGCCTGCAACTAATGAAAAACTGTTTTTT. This sequence joins TRBV18 and TRBJ1-4; TRBD1 might be the D (5 bases). CDR3 length: 16 amino acids. Per germline, CDR1 KGHSH and CDR2 LQKENI. The V and J ends lost 1 base and 0 bases respectively, with 9 bases between them.

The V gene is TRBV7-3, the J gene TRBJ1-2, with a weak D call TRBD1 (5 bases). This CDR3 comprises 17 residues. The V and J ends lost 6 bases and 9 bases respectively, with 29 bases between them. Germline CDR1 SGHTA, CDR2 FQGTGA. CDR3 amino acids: CASSFLYISQGFLCYTF. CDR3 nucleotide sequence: TGTGCCAGCAGTTTCTTATATATCTCTCAGGGTTTTTTATGCTACACCTTC.

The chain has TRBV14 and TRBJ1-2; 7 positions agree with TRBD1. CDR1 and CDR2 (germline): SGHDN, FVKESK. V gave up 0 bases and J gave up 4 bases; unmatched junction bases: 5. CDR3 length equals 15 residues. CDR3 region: CASSQDHRGPYGYTF. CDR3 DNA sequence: TGTGCCAGCAGCCAAGATCACAGGGGCCCCTATGGCTACACCTTC.